The next 5 T cell receptor beta chains were all read from a single sample in a study of blood T cell repertoires in COVID-19. Profiling relied on immunoSEQ multiplex PCR, and the TCRdb table lists in-frame clones only, not all of them. This sample carries 200,000 to 250,000 clones, 82% of them seen once, and the ten largest clones take 3% to 4%. The sample was PBMCs or T cells enriched from blood (not recorded which). These receptors were taken from a woman between 55 and 75 years old who had recovered from COVID-19.

The rearrangement links TRBV2 to TRBJ2-7, with unresolved D. Trimming shortened V by 6 bases and J by 2 bases, and 11 bases separated the two germline ends. Germline V lookup: CDR1 SNHLY, CDR2 FYNNEI. This CDR3 has 13 residues. The CDR3 region is CASRPTSTYEQYF. The CDR3 nucleotides read TGTGCCAGCAGGCCGACTTCCACCTACGAGCAGTACTTC. Using reference TRBV2 and TRBJ2-7 for the parts outside the CDR3, the full variable domain is EPEVTQTPSHQVTQMGQEVILRCVPISNHLYFYWYRQILGQKVEFLVSFYNNEISEKSEIFDDQFSVERPDGSNFTLKIRSTKLEDSAMYFCASRPTSTYEQYFGPGTRLTVT.

The chain couples TRBV4-1 to TRBJ2-3; 7 bases map to TRBD2. CDR1 MGHRA and CDR2 YSYEKL come from the germline V gene. V shed 3 bases, J shed 0 bases, and the junction held 6 bases outside the gene matches. This CDR3 contains 16 residues. CDR3 sequence reads: CASSQASGSSTDTQYF. In nucleotides, the CDR3 is TGCGCCAGCAGCCAGGCTAGCGGATCTAGCACAGATACGCAGTATTTT.

V and J are TRBV10-3 and TRBJ2-3; maybe TRBD1 (6 bases). Trimming shortened V by 0 bases and J by 0 bases, and 10 bases separated the two germline ends. This CDR3 has 16 amino acids. Germline CDR1 ENHRY, CDR2 SYGVKD. This CDR3 reads CAISESGQGSTDTQYF. The CDR3 DNA sequence: TGTGCCATCAGTGAGTCCGGTCAGGGGAGCACAGATACGCAGTATTTT.

The V gene is TRBV4-1, the J gene TRBJ1-2, with 7 bases aligning to TRBD1. Germline V CDR1 and CDR2: MGHRA, YSYEKL. The CDR3 loop spans 15 amino acids. V lost 0 bases, J lost 4 bases, and 5 bases stayed unmatched. CDR3 residues: CASSQEKGAIYGYTF. CDR3 nucleotides: TGCGCCAGCAGCCAAGAAAAGGGGGCGATCTATGGCTACACCTTC.

This chain uses TRBV5-1 with TRBJ2-2, with TRBD1 matching over 8 bases. The CDR3 is 14 residues long. Looked up from germline, CDR1 is SGHRS and CDR2 is YFSETQ. V dropped 3 bases and J dropped 4; count of bases not matched to a gene: 2. The chain's CDR3 is CASSWTGTTGELFF. Here the CDR3 DNA reads TGCGCCAGCAGCTGGACAGGGACCACCGGGGAGCTGTTTTTT.